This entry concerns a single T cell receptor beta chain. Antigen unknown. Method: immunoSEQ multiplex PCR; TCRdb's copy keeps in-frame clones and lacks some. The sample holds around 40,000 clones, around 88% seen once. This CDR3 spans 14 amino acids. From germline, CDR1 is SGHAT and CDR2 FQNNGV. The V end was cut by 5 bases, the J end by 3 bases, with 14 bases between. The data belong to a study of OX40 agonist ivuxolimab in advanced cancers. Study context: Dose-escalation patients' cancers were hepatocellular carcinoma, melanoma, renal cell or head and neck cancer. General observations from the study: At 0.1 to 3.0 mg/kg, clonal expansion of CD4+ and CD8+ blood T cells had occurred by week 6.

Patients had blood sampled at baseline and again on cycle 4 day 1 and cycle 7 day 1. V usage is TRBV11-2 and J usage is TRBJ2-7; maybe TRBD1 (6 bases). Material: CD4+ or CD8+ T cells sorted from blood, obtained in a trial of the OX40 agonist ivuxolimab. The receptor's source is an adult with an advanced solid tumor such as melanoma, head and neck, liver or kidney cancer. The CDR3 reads CASSPQTGNYEQYF. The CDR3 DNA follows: TGTGCCAGCAGCCCCCAAACAGGGAACTACGAGCAGTACTTC.